The next 15 T cell receptor beta chains were all read from a single sample in a study of cytomegalovirus exposure and HLA in healthy donors (dated by TCRdb to about 2017). Library method: the immunoSEQ multiplex PCR assay. For the multiplex PCR, a mixture combining 60 forward primers for TCR Vbeta segments and 13 reverse primers for TCR Jbeta segments was used. TCRdb stores this immuneACCESS table with in-frame sequences only. Part of the clones is absent; in the studies checked, under half of the shortfall reflects unresolved V genes, and no reason is known for the rest. The sample table records about 170,000 clones; roughly 79% of these occur just once. The ten largest clonotypes hold around 2% of the sample. Sequencing input: PBMCs. Every receptor here comes from a woman aged 25 to 39 in good health and CMV-seropositive.

The chain joins TRBV28 to TRBJ1-2; 7 positions match TRBD1. J gave up 5 bases and V 6 bases, and 6 bases lay outside the gene matches. The CDR3 has 13 amino acids. Germline V CDR1 and CDR2: MDHEN, SYDVKM. The DNA of the CDR3 is TGTGCCAGCAGGATACTGACAGGGTATGGCTACACCTTC. The encoded protein is CASRILTGYGYTF.

V is TRBV30 and J is TRBJ1-1; tentatively, D is TRBD1 (5 bases). Trimming took off 3 bases at V and 5 bases at J, with 13 bases between the two ends. Germline V gene sequence: CDR1 GTSNPN, CDR2 SVGIG (reference sequence). The CDR3 contains 13 residues. In DNA form, the CDR3 reads TGTGCCTGGAGGGAGGGCAGGGAGACTGAAGCTTTCTTT. Protein sequence: CAWREGRETEAFF.

The chain couples TRBV7-2 to TRBJ2-1, with D perhaps TRBD1 (6 bases). Germline lookup yields CDR1 SGHTA and CDR2 FQGNSA. Trimming took off 2 bases at V and 6 bases at J, with 11 bases between the two ends. CDR3 length: 14 residues. CDR3 in amino acids: CASSLILGGNEQFF. The CDR3 DNA follows: TGTGCCAGCAGCTTAATTTTAGGGGGCAATGAGCAGTTCTTC.

V and J are TRBV6-1 and TRBJ2-7, with D tentatively TRBD2 (6 bases). V lost 8 bases, J lost 6 bases, and 17 bases lay in between. Germline CDR1 MNHNS, CDR2 SASEGT. CDR3 size: 13 residues. This chain's CDR3 is CASPGAVTGEQYF. CDR3 coding DNA: TGTGCCAGCCCGGGAGCCGTTACGGGCGAGCAGTACTTC.

In this sample, this clone turned up a few times. The genes are TRBV5-4 and TRBJ1-1; perhaps TRBD1 as D (5 bases). Germline V lookup: CDR1 SGHNT, CDR2 YYREEE (reference sequence). V shed 0 bases and J shed 1 base, with 7 bases lying between them. The length of the CDR3 is 14 residues. CDR3 sequence reads: CASSLVGGNTEAFF. The CDR3 coding sequence is TGTGCCAGCAGCTTGGTCGGGGGGAACACTGAAGCTTTCTTT.

The chain is built from TRBV29-1 and TRBJ1-1; D is unclear. V lost 0 bases to trimming and J lost 11 bases, with 16 bases between them. This CDR3 has 13 amino acids. The germline V gene has CDR1 SQVTM and CDR2 ANQGSEA. CDR3 protein: CSVEDYFDKYAFF. DNA for the CDR3: TGCAGCGTTGAAGATTATTTCGACAAGTATGCTTTCTTT. The whole variable domain, filled in from reference TRBV29-1 and TRBJ1-1, reads SAVISQKPSRDICQRGTSLTIQCQVDSQVTMMFWYRQQPGQSLTLIATANQGSEATYESGFVIDKFPISRPNLTFSTLTVSNMSPEDSSIYLCSVEDYFDKYAFFGQGTRLTVV.

The chain uses TRBV2 and TRBJ1-1; the match to TRBD1 covers 11 bases. Germline CDR1 is SNHLY and CDR2 is FYNNEI. This CDR3 comprises 14 residues. The ends lost 6 bases at V and 11 bases at J; junction bases unmatched: 11. CDR3 amino acids: CASRKGTGGLEAFF. The CDR3 nucleotides are TGTGCCAGCAGGAAAGGGACAGGGGGATTGGAGGCTTTCTTT.

This chain uses TRBV4-3 with TRBJ2-1; D call uncertain. This CDR3 region has 15 residues. V was clipped by 0 bases and J by 3 bases, with 9 bases between them. Germline CDR1 is LGHNA and CDR2 is YSLEER. The CDR3 is CASSQDRSNYNEQFF. The CDR3 DNA reads as TGCGCCAGCAGCCAAGATCGGAGCAACTACAATGAGCAGTTCTTC.

The chain is built from TRBV5-4 and TRBJ2-5; TRBD1 matches at 7 bases. This CDR3 contains 15 residues. The V gene end was trimmed by 3 bases and the J gene end by 0 bases; junction bases not matched to a gene: 5. The germline CDR1 and CDR2 sequences are SGHNT and YYREEE (reference sequence). The CDR3 bases are TGTGCCAGCAGCTCAAAACAGGGGTACCAAGAGACCCAGTACTTC. Its translation: CASSSKQGYQETQYF.

The gene calls are TRBV18 and TRBJ1-5; D gene unclear. Between the trimmed V and J ends, which lost 2 bases and 0 bases, there was a span of 5 bases. Germline V gene lookup returns CDR1 KGHSH and CDR2 LQKENI. The CDR3 has 14 residues. DNA of the CDR3: TGTGCCAGCTCACCAACAGCTAGCAATCAGCCCCAGCATTTT. Amino acid sequence: CASSPTASNQPQHF.

This chain connects TRBV5-1 to TRBJ2-1; 9 positions agree with TRBD2. With 0 bases clipped from V and 4 bases from J, the junction kept 2 bases outside the gene matches. The CDR3 is 15 residues long. The germline CDR1 and CDR2 sequences are SGHRS and YFSETQ. CDR3 region: CASSLGLADYNEQFF. CDR3 sequence (DNA): TGCGCCAGCAGCTTGGGACTAGCGGATTACAATGAGCAGTTCTTC.

The chain joins TRBV6-5 to TRBJ2-3, with a possible D match to TRBD2 (5 bases). V lost 2 bases, J lost 5 bases, and 17 bases lay in between. This CDR3 is built from 16 residues. From germline, CDR1 is MNHEY and CDR2 SVGAGI. As DNA, the CDR3 is TGTGCCAGCAGTTACCTCAGACCCGGGGATGGAGATACGCAGTATTTT. Its protein product is CASSYLRPGDGDTQYF.

This chain links TRBV15 with TRBJ2-5, with D perhaps matching TRBD1 (6 bases). In germline, CDR1 is LNHNV, CDR2 YYDKDF (reference sequence). V lost 0 bases to trimming and J lost 2 bases, with 7 bases between them. The CDR3 is 14 residues long. The CDR3 loop is CATSRDQGQETQYF. DNA of the CDR3: TGTGCCACCAGCAGAGATCAGGGGCAAGAGACCCAGTACTTC.

The gene calls are TRBV6-5 and TRBJ1-2, with TRBD1 as a possible D gene (5 bases). Trimming shortened V by 0 bases and J by 5 bases, and 13 bases separated the two germline ends. The CDR3 has 15 amino acids. CDR1 is MNHEY, CDR2 SVGAGI, per germline. The CDR3 is CASSYSLGGFYGYTF. The DNA of the CDR3 is TGTGCCAGCAGTTACTCATTGGGGGGGTTTTATGGCTACACCTTC.

The V call is TRBV19, the J call TRBJ1-5, with 8 bases that match TRBD1. Losses at the gene ends were 5 bases for V and 6 bases for J; bases not matched to a gene: 12. This CDR3 region has 16 residues. The germline CDR1 and CDR2 sequences are LNHDA and SQIVND (reference sequence). CDR3 nucleotides: TGTGCCAGTAGTCAAGGCGACAGGGGATTTGCTCAGCCCCAGCATTTT. Its translation: CASSQGDRGFAQPQHF.